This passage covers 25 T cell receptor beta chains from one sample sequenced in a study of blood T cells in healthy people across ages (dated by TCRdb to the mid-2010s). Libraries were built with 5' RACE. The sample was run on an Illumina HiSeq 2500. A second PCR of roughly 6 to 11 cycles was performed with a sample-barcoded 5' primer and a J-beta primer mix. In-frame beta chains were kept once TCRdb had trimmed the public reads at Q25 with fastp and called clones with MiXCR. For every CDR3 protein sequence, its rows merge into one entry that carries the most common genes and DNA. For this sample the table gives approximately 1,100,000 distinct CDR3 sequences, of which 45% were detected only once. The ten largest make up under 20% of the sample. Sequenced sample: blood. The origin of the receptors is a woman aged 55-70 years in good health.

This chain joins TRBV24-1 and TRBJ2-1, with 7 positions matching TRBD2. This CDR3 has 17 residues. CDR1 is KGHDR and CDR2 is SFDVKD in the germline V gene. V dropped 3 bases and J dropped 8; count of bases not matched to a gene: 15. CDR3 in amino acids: CATSDRLASGGLDEQFF. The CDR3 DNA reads TGTGCCACCAGTGATCGTTTGGCTAGCGGAGGACTAGATGAGCAGTTCTTC.

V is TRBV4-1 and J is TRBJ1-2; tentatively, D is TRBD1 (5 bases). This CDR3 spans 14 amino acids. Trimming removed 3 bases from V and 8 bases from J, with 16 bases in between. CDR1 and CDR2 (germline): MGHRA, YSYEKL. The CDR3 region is CASSHPLGLRGYTF. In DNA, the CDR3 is TGCGCCAGCAGCCATCCCCTGGGACTTCGGGGCTACACCTTC.

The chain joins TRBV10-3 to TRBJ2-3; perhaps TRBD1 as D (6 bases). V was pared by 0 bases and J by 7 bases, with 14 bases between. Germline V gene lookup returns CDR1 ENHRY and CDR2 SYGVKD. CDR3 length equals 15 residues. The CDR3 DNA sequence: TGTGCCATCAGTGAGTCGGGCAGGGGTTTGAATACGCAGTATTTT. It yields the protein CAISESGRGLNTQYF.

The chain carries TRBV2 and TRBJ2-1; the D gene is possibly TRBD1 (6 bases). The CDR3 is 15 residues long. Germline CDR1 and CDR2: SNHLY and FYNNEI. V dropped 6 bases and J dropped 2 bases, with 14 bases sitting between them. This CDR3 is CASRTTRGTYNEQFF. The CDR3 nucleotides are TGTGCCAGCAGGACTACGAGGGGGACCTACAATGAGCAGTTCTTC. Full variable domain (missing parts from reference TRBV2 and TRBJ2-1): EPEVTQTPSHQVTQMGQEVILRCVPISNHLYFYWYRQILGQKVEFLVSFYNNEISEKSEIFDDQFSVERPDGSNFTLKIRSTKLEDSAMYFCASRTTRGTYNEQFFGPGTRLTVL.

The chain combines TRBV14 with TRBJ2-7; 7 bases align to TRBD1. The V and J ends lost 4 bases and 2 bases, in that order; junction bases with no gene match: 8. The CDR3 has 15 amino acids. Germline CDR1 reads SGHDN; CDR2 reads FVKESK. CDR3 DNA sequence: TGTGCCAGCAGCCGAAACCCGGGACAGCCCTACGAGCAGTACTTC. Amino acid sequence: CASSRNPGQPYEQYF.

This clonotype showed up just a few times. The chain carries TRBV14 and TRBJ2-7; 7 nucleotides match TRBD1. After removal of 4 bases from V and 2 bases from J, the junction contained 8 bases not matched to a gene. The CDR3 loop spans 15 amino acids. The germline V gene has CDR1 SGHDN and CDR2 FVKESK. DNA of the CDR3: TGTGCCAGCAGCCCCCCGACAGGGACCGCCTACGAGCAGTACTTC. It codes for CASSPPTGTAYEQYF.

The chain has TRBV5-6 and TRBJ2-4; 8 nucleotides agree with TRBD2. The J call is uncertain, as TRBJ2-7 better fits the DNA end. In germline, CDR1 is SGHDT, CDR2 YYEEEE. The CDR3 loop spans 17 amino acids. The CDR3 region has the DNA TGTGCCAGCAGCTTGGCCTCGAAGCGGGAGACACCCTACGAGCAGTACTTC. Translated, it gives CASSLASKRETPYEQYF.

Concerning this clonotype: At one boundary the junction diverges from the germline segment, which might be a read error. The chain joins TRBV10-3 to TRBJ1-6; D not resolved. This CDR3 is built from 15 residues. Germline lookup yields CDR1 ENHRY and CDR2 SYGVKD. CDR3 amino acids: CATSESRGGNSPLHF. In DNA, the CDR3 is TGTGCCACCAGTGAGTCGCGGGGAGGTAATTCACCCCTCCACTTT.

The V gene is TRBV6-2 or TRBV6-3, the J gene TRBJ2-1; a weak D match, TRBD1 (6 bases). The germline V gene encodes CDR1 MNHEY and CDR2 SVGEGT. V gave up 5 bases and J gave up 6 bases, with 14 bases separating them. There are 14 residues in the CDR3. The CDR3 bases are TGTGCCAGCAGTAATCGGCAGGGGCTCAATGAGCAGTTCTTC. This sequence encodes CASSNRQGLNEQFF.

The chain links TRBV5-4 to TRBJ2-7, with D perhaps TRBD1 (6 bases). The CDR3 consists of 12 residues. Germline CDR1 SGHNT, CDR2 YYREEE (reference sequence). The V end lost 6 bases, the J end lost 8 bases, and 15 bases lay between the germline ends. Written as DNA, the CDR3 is TGTGCCAGCAACGCCGATGGGGACAAGCAGTACTTC. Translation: CASNADGDKQYF.

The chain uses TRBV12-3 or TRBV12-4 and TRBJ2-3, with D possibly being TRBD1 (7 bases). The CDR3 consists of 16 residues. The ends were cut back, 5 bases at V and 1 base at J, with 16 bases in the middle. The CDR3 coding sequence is TGTGCCAGCAGTGTACAGGGGAGGCCCGGCACAGATACGCAGTATTTT. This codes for CASSVQGRPGTDTQYF.

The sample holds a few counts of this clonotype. This chain's CDR3 is CASSVSGSSNEQYF. DNA for the CDR3: TGTGCCAGCAGCGTTAGCGGGAGTAGCAACGAGCAGTACTTC. The chain carries TRBV9 and TRBJ2-7, with 9 bases identical to TRBD2. The CDR3 extends over 14 amino acids. The ends lost 2 bases at V and 5 bases at J; junction bases unmatched: 5. CDR1 is SGDLS and CDR2 is YYNGEE in the germline V gene. Together with reference TRBV9 and TRBJ2-7, the CDR3 gives the full variable domain: DSGVTQTPKHLITATGQRVTLRCSPRSGDLSVYWYQQSLDQGLQFLIQYYNGEERAKGNILERFSAQQFPDLHSELNLSSLELGDSALYFCASSVSGSSNEQYFGPGTRLTVT.

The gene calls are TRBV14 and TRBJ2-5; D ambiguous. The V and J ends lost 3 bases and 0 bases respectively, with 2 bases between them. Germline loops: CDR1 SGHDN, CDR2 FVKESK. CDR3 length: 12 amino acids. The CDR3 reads CASSQHQETQYF. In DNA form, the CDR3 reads TGTGCCAGCAGCCAGCACCAAGAGACCCAGTACTTC.

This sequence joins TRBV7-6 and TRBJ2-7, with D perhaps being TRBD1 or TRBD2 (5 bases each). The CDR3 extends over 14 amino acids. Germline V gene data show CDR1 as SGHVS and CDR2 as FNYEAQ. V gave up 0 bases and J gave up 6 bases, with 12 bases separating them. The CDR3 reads CASSLARDVAEQYF. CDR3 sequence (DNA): TGTGCCAGCAGCTTAGCCAGGGACGTGGCCGAGCAGTACTTC. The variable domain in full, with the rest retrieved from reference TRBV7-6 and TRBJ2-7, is GAGVSQSPRYKVTKRGQDVALRCDPISGHVSLYWYRQALGQGPEFLTYFNYEAQQDKSGLPNDRFSAERPEGSISTLTIQRTEQRDSAMYRCASSLARDVAEQYFGPGTRLTVT.

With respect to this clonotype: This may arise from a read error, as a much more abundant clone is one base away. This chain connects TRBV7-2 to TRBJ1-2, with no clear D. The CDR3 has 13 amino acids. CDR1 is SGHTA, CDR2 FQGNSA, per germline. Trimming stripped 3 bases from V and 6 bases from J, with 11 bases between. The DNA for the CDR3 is TGTACCAGCAGCTTGGAGCCCAGGAATGGCTACACCTTC. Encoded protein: CTSSLEPRNGYTF.

This CDR3 reads CASSPAGGEETQYF. As DNA, the CDR3 is TGTGCCAGCAGTCCAGCGGGAGGGGAGGAGACCCAGTACTTC. V usage is TRBV7-3 and J usage is TRBJ2-7, with 10 bases lining up with TRBD2. With the DNA end fitting TRBJ2-5 better, the J assignment may be wrong. Germline CDR1 and CDR2: SGHTA and FQGTGA. There are 14 residues in the CDR3.

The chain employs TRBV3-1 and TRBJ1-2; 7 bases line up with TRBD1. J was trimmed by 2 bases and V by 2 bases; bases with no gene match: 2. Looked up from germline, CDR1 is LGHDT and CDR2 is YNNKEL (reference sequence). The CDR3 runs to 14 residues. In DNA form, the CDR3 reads TGTGCCAGCAGCCAACAGGGGGAAAACTATGGCTACACCTTC. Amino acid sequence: CASSQQGENYGYTF.

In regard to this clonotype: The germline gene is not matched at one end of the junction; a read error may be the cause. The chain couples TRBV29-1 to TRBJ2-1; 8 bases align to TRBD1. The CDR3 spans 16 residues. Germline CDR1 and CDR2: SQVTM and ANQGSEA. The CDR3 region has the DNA TGCAGCGCTGAAGGTCGAACAGGGGGAAATTACAATGAGCAGTTCTTC. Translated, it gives CSAEGRTGGNYNEQFF.

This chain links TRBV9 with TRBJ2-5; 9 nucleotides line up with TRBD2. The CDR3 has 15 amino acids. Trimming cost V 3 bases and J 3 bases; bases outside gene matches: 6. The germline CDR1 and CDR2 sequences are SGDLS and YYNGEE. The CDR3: CASSGGRAVEETQYF. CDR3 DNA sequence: TGTGCCAGCAGCGGCGGGAGGGCCGTAGAAGAGACCCAGTACTTC.

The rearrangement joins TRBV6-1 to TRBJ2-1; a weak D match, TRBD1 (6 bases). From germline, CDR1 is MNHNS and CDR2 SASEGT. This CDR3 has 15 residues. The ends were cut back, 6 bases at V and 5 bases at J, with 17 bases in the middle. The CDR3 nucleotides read TGTGCCAGCAGACTTATGGGGGCTGGTAACAATGAGCAGTTCTTC. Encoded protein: CASRLMGAGNNEQFF.

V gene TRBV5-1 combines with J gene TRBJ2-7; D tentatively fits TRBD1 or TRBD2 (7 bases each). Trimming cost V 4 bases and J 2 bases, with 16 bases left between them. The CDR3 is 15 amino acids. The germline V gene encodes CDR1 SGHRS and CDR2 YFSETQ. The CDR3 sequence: CASSQGGTVTYEQYF. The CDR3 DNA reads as TGCGCCAGCAGCCAGGGGGGGACCGTTACCTACGAGCAGTACTTC. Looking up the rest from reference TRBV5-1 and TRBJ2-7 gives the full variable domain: KAGVTQTPRYLIKTRGQQVTLSCSPISGHRSVSWYQQTPGQGLQFLFEYFSETQRNKGNFPGRFSGRQFSNSRSEMNVSTLELGDSALYLCASSQGGTVTYEQYFGPGTRLTVT.

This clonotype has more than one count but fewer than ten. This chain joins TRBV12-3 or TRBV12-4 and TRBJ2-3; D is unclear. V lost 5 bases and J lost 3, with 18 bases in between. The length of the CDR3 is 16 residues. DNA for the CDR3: TGTGCCAGCAGTAGGAGAACCCCCCAAACAACAGATACGCAGTATTTT. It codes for CASSRRTPQTTDTQYF.

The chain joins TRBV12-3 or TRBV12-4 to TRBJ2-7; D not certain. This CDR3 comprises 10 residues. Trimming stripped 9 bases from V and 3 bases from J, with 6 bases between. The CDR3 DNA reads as TGTGCCAGAGTCCACTACGAGCAGTACTTC. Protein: CARVHYEQYF.

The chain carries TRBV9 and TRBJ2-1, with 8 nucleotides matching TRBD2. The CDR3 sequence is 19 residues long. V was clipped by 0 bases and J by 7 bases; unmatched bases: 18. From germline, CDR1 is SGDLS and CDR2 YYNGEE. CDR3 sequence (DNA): TGTGCCAGCAGCGTAGGCGGGACTAGGGTTGGGGGGATATGGAATGAGCAGTTCTTC. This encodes CASSVGGTRVGGIWNEQFF.

CDR3 sequence (DNA): TGCGCCAGCAGCCTAACCAGGGTAAACGAGCAGTACTTC. Translating gives CASSLTRVNEQYF. The V gene is TRBV4-3, the J gene TRBJ2-7; maybe TRBD1 (5 bases). V was pared by 4 bases and J by 5 bases, with 12 bases between. The V gene's germline CDR1 is LGHNA and CDR2 YSLEER. The CDR3 sequence is 13 residues long.